This T cell receptor (beta chain) was found in a study of identical twins. CDR1 is SGHAT, CDR2 FQNNGV, per germline. The CDR3 runs 16 residues. V lost 0 bases to trimming and J lost 4 bases, with 13 bases between them. A remark on this clonotype: Its antigen is unidentified.

General study results and limits: Out-of-frame alpha sequences common to twins were enriched for low generation probability.

One entry per CDR3 protein results from TCRdb running MiXCR on the 5' RACE reads. The table includes around 480,000 distinct CDR3 sequences, 12% to 15% detected once. The same specimen was also included in a second study, on yellow fever vaccine responses in identical twins.

This chain uses TRBV11-2 with TRBJ2-1, with a tentative D call TRBD2 (5 bases). Sequencing used CD4+ T cells sorted from blood. The TCR was taken from a woman aged 18-29 years in good health. CDR3 bases: TGTGCCAGCAGCTTAGATTTGTGGGGAGATTACAATGAGCAGTTCTTC. Its protein product is CASSLDLWGDYNEQFF.